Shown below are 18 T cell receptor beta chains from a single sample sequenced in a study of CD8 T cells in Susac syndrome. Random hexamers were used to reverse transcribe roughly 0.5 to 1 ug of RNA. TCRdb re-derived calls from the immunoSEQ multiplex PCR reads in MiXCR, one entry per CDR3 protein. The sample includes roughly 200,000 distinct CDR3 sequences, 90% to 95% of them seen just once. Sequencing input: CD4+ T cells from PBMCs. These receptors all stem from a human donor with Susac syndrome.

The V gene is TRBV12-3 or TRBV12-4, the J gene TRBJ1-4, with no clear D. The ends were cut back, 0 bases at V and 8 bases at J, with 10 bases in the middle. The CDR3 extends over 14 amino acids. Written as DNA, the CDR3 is TGTGCCAGCAGTTTAGCGGGAGGTAACGAAAAACTGTTTTTT. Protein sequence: CASSLAGGNEKLFF.

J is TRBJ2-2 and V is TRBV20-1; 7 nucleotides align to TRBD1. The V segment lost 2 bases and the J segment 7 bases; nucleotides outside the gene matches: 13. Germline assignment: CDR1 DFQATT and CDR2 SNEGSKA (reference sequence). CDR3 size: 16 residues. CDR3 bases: TGCAGTGCTAGACCCGCCTGGGAAGGGGGCGGCGGGGAGCTGTTTTTT. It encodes CSARPAWEGGGGELFF.

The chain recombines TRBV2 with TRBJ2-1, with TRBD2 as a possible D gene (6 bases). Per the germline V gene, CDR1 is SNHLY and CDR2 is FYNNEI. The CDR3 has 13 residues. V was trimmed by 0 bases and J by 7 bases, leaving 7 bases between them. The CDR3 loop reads CASSEAGRNEQFF. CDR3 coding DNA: TGTGCCAGCAGTGAAGCGGGGAGGAATGAGCAGTTCTTC.

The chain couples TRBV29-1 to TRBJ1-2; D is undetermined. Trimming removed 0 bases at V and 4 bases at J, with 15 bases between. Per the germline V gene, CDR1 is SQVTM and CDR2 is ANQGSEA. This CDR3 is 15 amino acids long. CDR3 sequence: CSVEDVEGVGYGYTF. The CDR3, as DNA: TGCAGCGTTGAAGATGTGGAGGGAGTCGGCTATGGCTACACCTTC.

For the CDR3, the DNA is TGCGCCAGCAGCTTGCCGGGAGGGCCGTACAATGAGCAGTTCTTC. It translates to CASSLPGGPYNEQFF. The chain links TRBV5-1 to TRBJ2-1; TRBD2 aligns across 8 bases. Per germline, CDR1 SGHRS and CDR2 YFSETQ. The ends lost 1 base at V and 4 bases at J; junction bases unmatched: 4. The CDR3 loop spans 15 amino acids.

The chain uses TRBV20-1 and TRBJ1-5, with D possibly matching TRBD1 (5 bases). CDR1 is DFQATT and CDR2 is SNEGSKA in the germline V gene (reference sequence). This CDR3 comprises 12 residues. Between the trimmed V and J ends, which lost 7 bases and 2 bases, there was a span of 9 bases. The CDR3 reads CSVVTGNQPQHF. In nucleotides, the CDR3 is TGCAGTGTGGTGACAGGCAATCAGCCCCAGCATTTT.

CDR3 loop: CASSQAGQSFSGANVLTF. The CDR3 DNA reads TGTGCCAGCAGCCAAGCGGGACAGTCCTTTTCTGGGGCCAACGTCCTGACTTTC. The V call is TRBV3-1, the J call TRBJ2-6, with TRBD1 identical over 7 bases. V was pared by 1 base and J by 1 base, with 7 bases of the junction left unmatched. CDR3 length equals 18 residues. Germline V gene data show CDR1 as LGHDT and CDR2 as YNNKEL (reference sequence). Full variable domain (remainder filled in from reference TRBV3-1 and TRBJ2-6): DTAVSQTPKYLVTQMGNDKSIKCEQNLGHDTMYWYKQDSKKFLKIMFSYNNKELIINETVPNRFSPKSPDKAHLNLHINSLELGDSAVYFCASSQAGQSFSGANVLTFGAGSRLTVL.

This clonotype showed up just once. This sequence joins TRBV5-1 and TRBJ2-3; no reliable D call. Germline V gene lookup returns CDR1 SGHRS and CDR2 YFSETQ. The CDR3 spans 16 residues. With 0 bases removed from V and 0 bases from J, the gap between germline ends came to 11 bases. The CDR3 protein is CASSLAPGTSTDTQYF. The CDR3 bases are TGCGCCAGCAGCTTGGCTCCGGGTACTAGCACAGATACGCAGTATTTT.

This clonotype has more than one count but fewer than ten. CDR3 in DNA: TGTGCCAGCGGCCGAGGCTACGAGCAGTACTTC. The encoded protein is CASGRGYEQYF. V and J are TRBV14 and TRBJ2-7; no definite D call. This CDR3 is 11 amino acids long. Germline V gene data show CDR1 as SGHDN and CDR2 as FVKESK. Trimming left V 8 bases short and J 3 bases short, with 8 bases between.

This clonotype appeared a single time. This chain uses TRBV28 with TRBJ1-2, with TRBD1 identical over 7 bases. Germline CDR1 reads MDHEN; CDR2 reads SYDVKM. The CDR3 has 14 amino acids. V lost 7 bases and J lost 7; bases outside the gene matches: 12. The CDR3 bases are TGTGCCAGCATTGCGGGGCCCAGGGGGGGTGGCTACACCTTC. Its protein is CASIAGPRGGGYTF.

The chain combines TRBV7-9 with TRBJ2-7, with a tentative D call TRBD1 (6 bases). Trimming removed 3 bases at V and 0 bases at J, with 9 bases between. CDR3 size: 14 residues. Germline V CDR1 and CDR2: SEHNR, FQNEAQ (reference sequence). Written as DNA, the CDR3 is TGTGCCAGCAGCTTCCAACAGGGCTCCTACGAGCAGTACTTC. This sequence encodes CASSFQQGSYEQYF.

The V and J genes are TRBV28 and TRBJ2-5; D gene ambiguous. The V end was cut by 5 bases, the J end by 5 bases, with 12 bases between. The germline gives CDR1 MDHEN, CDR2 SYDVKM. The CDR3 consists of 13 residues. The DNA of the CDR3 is TGTGCCAGCAGTGATGAGGTGTTGGAGACCCAGTACTTC. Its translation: CASSDEVLETQYF.

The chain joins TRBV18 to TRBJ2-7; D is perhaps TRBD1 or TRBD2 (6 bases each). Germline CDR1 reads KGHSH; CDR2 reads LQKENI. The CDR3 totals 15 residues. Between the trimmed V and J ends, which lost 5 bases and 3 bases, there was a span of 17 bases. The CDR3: CASSSGLGGGYEQYF. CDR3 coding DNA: TGTGCCAGCTCATCCGGACTCGGGGGCGGCTACGAGCAGTACTTC.

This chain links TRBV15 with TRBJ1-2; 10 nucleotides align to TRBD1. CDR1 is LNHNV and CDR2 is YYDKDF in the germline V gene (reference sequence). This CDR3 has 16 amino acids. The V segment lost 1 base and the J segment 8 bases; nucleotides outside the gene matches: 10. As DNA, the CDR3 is TGTGCCACCAGCAGAGGAGTCCCGGGACAGGGGTACGGCTACACCTTC. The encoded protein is CATSRGVPGQGYGYTF.

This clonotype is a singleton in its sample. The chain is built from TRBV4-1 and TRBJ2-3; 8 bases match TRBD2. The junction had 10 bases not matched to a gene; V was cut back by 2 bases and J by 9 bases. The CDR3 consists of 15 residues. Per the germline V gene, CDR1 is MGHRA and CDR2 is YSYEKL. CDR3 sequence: CASSQFEGSGGTQYF. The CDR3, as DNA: TGCGCCAGCAGCCAATTCGAAGGCTCGGGAGGGACGCAGTATTTT.

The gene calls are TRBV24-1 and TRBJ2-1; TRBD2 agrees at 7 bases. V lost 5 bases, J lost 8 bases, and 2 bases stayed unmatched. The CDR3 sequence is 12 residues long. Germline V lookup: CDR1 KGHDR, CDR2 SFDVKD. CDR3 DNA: TGTGCCACCAGTGGCGGGAGCTATGAGCAGTTCTTC. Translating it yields CATSGGSYEQFF.

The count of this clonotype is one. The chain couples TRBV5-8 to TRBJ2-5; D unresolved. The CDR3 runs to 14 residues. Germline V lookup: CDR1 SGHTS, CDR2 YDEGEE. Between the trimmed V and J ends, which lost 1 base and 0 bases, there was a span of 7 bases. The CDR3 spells CASSLYTNQETQYF. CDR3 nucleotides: TGTGCCAGCAGCTTGTACACCAACCAAGAGACCCAGTACTTC.

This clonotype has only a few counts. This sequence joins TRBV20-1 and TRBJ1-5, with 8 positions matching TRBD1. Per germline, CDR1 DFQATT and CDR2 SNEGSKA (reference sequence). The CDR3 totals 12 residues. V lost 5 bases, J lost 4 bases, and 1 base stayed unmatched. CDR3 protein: CSAGQGNQPQHF. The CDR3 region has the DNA TGCAGTGCTGGACAGGGAAATCAGCCCCAGCATTTT.